This T cell receptor beta chain was recorded in a study of quantifying T cell responses using KT2 cells. Across the whole study: cDNA was made from DNase-treated RNA using alpha and beta constant primers. The second PCR was a qPCR stopped at a predetermined fluorescence threshold.

A single-stranded UMI oligo with SP2 sequence was ligated to cDNA 3' ends. An equimolar mix of RC1.1 and RC1.2 primed the beta chain across TRBC1 and TRBC2. From the second PCR onward, TCR alpha and beta chains were processed separately. Each CDR3 protein is one row after TCRdb ran MiXCR on the UMI-ligation and nested PCR reads. The top ten hold 8.5% to 10% of the sample, which has 25,000 to 35,000 distinct CDR3 sequences, 10% to 13% seen once. Germline lookup yields CDR1 SNHLY and CDR2 FYNNEI. This CDR3 contains 15 residues. V was cut by 4 bases and J by 0 bases, with 10 bases left in between. This clonotype has a single count. KT2, a clone with a known TCR, was spiked into unfractionated PBMC. Different KT2-to-PBMC ratios were created with a constant PBMC count.

The chain couples TRBV2 to TRBJ1-5; no definite D call. The specimen was PBMCs spiked with cells of the T cell clone KT2. This receptor was taken from a human donor. The CDR3 coding sequence is TGTGCCAGCAGTGGGGTCTCAACTAGCAATCAGCCCCAGCATTTT. Translated, it gives CASSGVSTSNQPQHF.